The 20 T cell receptor beta chains below were found in one sample sequenced in a study of blood T cell repertoires in COVID-19. The repertoire was sequenced with immunoSEQ multiplex PCR; TCRdb's copy has only in-frame clones and lacks some. Of around 130,000 clones in the sample, 84% were seen once. The specimen sequenced was peripheral blood. These receptors all come from a woman aged 80 or over with acute or convalescent COVID-19.

The chain couples TRBV4-3 to TRBJ1-2, with a tentative D call TRBD1 (6 bases). CDR3 size: 15 residues. The ends were cut back, 0 bases at V and 2 bases at J, with 10 bases in the middle. Germline V CDR1 and CDR2: LGHNA, YSLEER. In DNA form, the CDR3 reads TGCGCCAGCAGCCAAGACAGGGGCGAAAACTATGGCTACACCTTC. The encoded protein is CASSQDRGENYGYTF.

This chain links TRBV10-2 with TRBJ1-1; no firm D call. In germline, CDR1 is WSHSY, CDR2 SAAADI. The V and J ends lost 7 bases and 3 bases respectively, with 6 bases between them. The CDR3 extends over 11 amino acids. The CDR3 sequence: CASTSYTEAFF. The CDR3, as DNA: TGCGCCAGCACTTCCTACACTGAAGCTTTCTTT.

The V gene is TRBV21-1, the J gene TRBJ2-1; TRBD2 reflects the table's D call only, with no check against the DNA. TRBV21-1 is a pseudogene locus. CDR3 size: 17 residues. The CDR3, as DNA: TGTGCCAGCAGCAAAGTTAGCGGGAGTATGTCCTACAATGAGCAGTTCTTC. This codes for CASSKVSGSMSYNEQFF.

The chain recombines TRBV7-2 with TRBJ2-3; TRBD2 matches 8 bases. Germline trimming cut 7 bases from V and 5 bases from J; bases unmatched to any gene: 8. The CDR3 sequence is 14 residues long. The germline CDR1 and CDR2 sequences are SGHTA and FQGNSA. As DNA, the CDR3 is TGTGCCAGCACCAGAGCGGGGGTGATAGATACGCAGTATTTT. Its translation: CASTRAGVIDTQYF.

The chain carries TRBV5-1 and TRBJ2-7; 15 nucleotides agree with TRBD2. V was pared by 2 bases and J by 1 base, with 4 bases of the junction left unmatched. Germline values: CDR1 SGHRS, CDR2 YFSETQ. The CDR3 contains 17 residues. The CDR3 here is CASSLPGLAGGSYEQYF. DNA of the CDR3: TGCGCCAGCAGCTTACCCGGACTAGCGGGAGGGTCCTACGAGCAGTACTTC.

This chain connects TRBV19 to TRBJ1-6; TRBD1 matches 10 bases. The CDR3 loop spans 14 amino acids. Per germline, CDR1 LNHDA and CDR2 SQIVND (reference sequence). Losses at the gene ends were 5 bases for V and 10 bases for J; bases not matched to a gene: 5. The CDR3 DNA sequence: TGTGCCAGTAGTGTCACGGACAGGGGGTCACCCCTCCACTTT. It is translated as CASSVTDRGSPLHF. Filled out from reference TRBV19 and TRBJ1-6, the complete variable domain reads DGGITQSPKYLFRKEGQNVTLSCEQNLNHDAMYWYRQDPGQGLRLIYYSQIVNDFQKGDIAEGYSVSREKKESFPLTVTSAQKNPTAFYLCASSVTDRGSPLHFGNGTRLTVT.

V gene TRBV5-1 combines with J gene TRBJ1-1; tentative D call: TRBD1 (6 bases). The CDR3 consists of 15 residues. With 2 bases removed from V and 3 bases from J, the gap between germline ends came to 14 bases. Germline CDR1 SGHRS, CDR2 YFSETQ. The chain's CDR3 is CASSFRGGTDTEAFF. The CDR3 nucleotides are TGCGCCAGCAGCTTCCGAGGGGGAACCGACACTGAAGCTTTCTTT.

This sequence joins TRBV14 and TRBJ2-1, with 7 bases fitting TRBD2. This CDR3 is built from 14 residues. V trimming: 0 bases; J trimming: 4 bases; junction bases outside the gene matches: 0. Germline CDR1 reads SGHDN; CDR2 reads FVKESK. CDR3 sequence: CASSQERGYNEQFF. In DNA, the CDR3 is TGTGCCAGCAGCCAAGAGCGGGGGTACAATGAGCAGTTCTTC.

V usage is TRBV12-3 or TRBV12-4 and J usage is TRBJ2-7, with D possibly TRBD2 on 5 matching bases. There are 12 residues in the CDR3. V lost 3 bases and J lost 4, with 7 bases in between. The CDR3, as DNA: TGTGCCAGCAGTTTTCGGGGATACGAGCAGTACTTC. Encoded protein: CASSFRGYEQYF.

This chain uses TRBV7-9 with TRBJ1-2; possibly TRBD1 for D (5 bases). CDR1 SEHNR and CDR2 FQNEAQ come from the germline V gene (reference sequence). Trimming removed 0 bases from V and 1 base from J, with 9 bases in between. There are 15 residues in the CDR3. Here the CDR3 DNA reads TGTGCCAGCAGCTTAGCCCAGGGAAATAACTATGGCTACACCTTC. Translation gives CASSLAQGNNYGYTF.

The CDR3 sequence is CASSRDYSEQYF. The CDR3 region has the DNA TGTGCCAGCAGCCGGGACTATAGCGAGCAGTACTTC. The chain joins TRBV7-2 to TRBJ2-7, with 7 bases aligning to TRBD2. In germline, CDR1 is SGHTA, CDR2 FQGNSA. The CDR3 covers 12 residues. Unmatched junction bases numbered 4, after V lost 5 bases and J lost 6 bases.

The chain couples TRBV7-2 to TRBJ2-3, with TRBD2 identical over 10 bases. Germline lookup yields CDR1 SGHTA and CDR2 FQGNSA. With V trimmed by 4 bases and J by 1 base, 11 bases remained unmatched. This CDR3 region has 18 residues. The CDR3 protein is CASSYPPGTSVGTDTQYF. DNA of the CDR3: TGTGCCAGCAGCTACCCTCCCGGGACTAGCGTCGGCACAGATACGCAGTATTTT.

CDR3 coding DNA: TGTGCCAGCAGCTTAGGAGGGACAGGGGATGGCTACACCTTC. As protein: CASSLGGTGDGYTF. J is TRBJ1-2 and V is TRBV13; 10 nucleotides agree with TRBD1. CDR3 length: 14 amino acids. With 0 bases clipped from V and 6 bases from J, the junction kept 1 base outside the gene matches. Germline V gene sequence: CDR1 PRHDT, CDR2 FYEKMQ (reference sequence).

This rearrangement joins TRBV7-8 to TRBJ2-2, with 10 nucleotides matching TRBD1. From germline, CDR1 is SGHVS and CDR2 FQNEAQ. The CDR3 loop spans 18 amino acids. Losses at the gene ends were 2 bases for V and 3 bases for J; bases not matched to a gene: 9. DNA of the CDR3: TGTGCCAGCAGCTTAAGGGGTTTTGGGACAGGGGACACCGGGGAGCTGTTTTTT. Its translation: CASSLRGFGTGDTGELFF.

The genes are TRBV7-2 and TRBJ1-6; 9 bases are shared with TRBD1. This CDR3 spans 14 amino acids. V was pared by 5 bases and J by 9 bases, with 5 bases of the junction left unmatched. The germline CDR1 and CDR2 sequences are SGHTA and FQGNSA. The CDR3 here is CASSGTGRGSPLHF. The CDR3 coding sequence is TGTGCCAGCAGCGGGACAGGGAGGGGTTCACCCCTCCACTTT.

The gene calls are TRBV4-3 and TRBJ1-3; D is ambiguous. The germline CDR1 and CDR2 sequences are LGHNA and YSLEER. The V gene lost 1 base and the J gene lost 0 bases, with 10 bases spanning the gap. The length of the CDR3 is 16 residues. The CDR3 protein is CASSQVAAISGNTIYF. CDR3 nucleotide sequence: TGCGCCAGCAGCCAAGTAGCGGCTATCTCTGGAAACACCATATATTTT.

The rearrangement links TRBV7-2 to TRBJ1-4; no clear D gene. The length of the CDR3 is 14 residues. Trimming removed 1 base at V and 7 bases at J, with 10 bases between. In germline, CDR1 is SGHTA, CDR2 FQGNSA. The CDR3 DNA reads as TGTGCCAGCAGCTTAGGCCAGGAAGGTGAAAAACTGTTTTTT. It encodes CASSLGQEGEKLFF.

This sequence joins TRBV7-9 and TRBJ1-1; D gene ambiguous. Germline assignment: CDR1 SEHNR and CDR2 FQNEAQ (reference sequence). V dropped 5 bases and J dropped 1 base, with 11 bases sitting between them. The CDR3 spans 14 residues. CDR3 loop: CASSPYQENTEAFF. CDR3 nucleotides: TGTGCCAGCAGCCCATACCAGGAGAACACTGAAGCTTTCTTT.

This rearrangement joins TRBV5-4 to TRBJ1-4; D remains ambiguous. The CDR3 spans 13 residues. Germline-derived CDR1 and CDR2 are SGHNT and YYREEE (reference sequence). With 9 bases removed from V and 0 bases from J, the gap between germline ends came to 9 bases. CDR3 region: CATHNATNEKLFF. DNA for the CDR3: TGTGCCACGCACAACGCAACTAATGAAAAACTGTTTTTT. Looking up the rest from reference TRBV5-4 and TRBJ1-4 gives the full variable domain: ETGVTQSPTHLIKTRGQQVTLRCSSQSGHNTVSWYQQALGQGPQFIFQYYREEENGRGNFPPRFSGLQFPNYSSELNVNALELDDSALYLCATHNATNEKLFFGSGTQLSVL.

The chain links TRBV7-2 to TRBJ2-1; 8 bases agree with TRBD2. This CDR3 spans 15 amino acids. CDR1 and CDR2 from the germline V gene are SGHTA and FQGNSA. The trim removed 5 bases at V and 0 bases at J, leaving 3 bases unmatched. CDR3 sequence reads: CASSPAGVSYNEQFF. CDR3 DNA: TGTGCCAGCAGCCCAGCGGGGGTCTCCTACAATGAGCAGTTCTTC.